This T cell receptor beta chain was captured in a study of T cells after yellow fever vaccination. Overall study findings and caveats: Among all clonotypes, a small share was observed in both CD4 and CD8 compartments.

Trimming shortened V by 0 bases and J by 0 bases, and 13 bases separated the two germline ends. The CDR3 length is 17 residues. A process of 5'RACE template switching, which added a universal primer site and UMIs, was used to make TCR cDNA. One entry per CDR3 protein results from TCRdb running MiXCR on the 5' RACE reads. The sample records about 350,000 distinct CDR3 sequences, 8% to 9.5% being singletons. Concerning this clonotype: What it binds is not known.

This TCR derives from a man aged 18 to 30 who received the YFV17D yellow fever vaccine. The gene calls are TRBV12-3 or TRBV12-4 and TRBJ2-3; D is unclear. Sequences were derived from PBMCs, sampled roughly seven weeks after the first yellow fever vaccination. The CDR3 sequence is CASSLATTGYSTDTQYF. The CDR3 DNA reads as TGTGCCAGCAGTTTAGCTACCACCGGGTATAGCACAGATACGCAGTATTTT.